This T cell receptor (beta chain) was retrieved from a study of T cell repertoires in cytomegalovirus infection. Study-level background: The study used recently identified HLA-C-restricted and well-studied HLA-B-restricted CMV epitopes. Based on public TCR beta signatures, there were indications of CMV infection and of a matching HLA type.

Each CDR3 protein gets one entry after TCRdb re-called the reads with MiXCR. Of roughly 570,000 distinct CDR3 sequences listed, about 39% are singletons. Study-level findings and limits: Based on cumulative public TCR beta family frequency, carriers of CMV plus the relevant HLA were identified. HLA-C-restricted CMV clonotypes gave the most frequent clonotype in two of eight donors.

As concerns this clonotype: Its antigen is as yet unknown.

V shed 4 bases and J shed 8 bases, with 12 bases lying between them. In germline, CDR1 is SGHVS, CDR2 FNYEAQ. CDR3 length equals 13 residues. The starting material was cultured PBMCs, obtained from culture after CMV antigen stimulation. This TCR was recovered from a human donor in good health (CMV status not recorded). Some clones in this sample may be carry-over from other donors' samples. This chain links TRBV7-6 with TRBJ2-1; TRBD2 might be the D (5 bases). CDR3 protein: CASSWIGSDEQFF. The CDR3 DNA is TGTGCCAGCAGCTGGATTGGGAGCGATGAGCAGTTCTTC.